These 17 T cell receptor beta chains were all obtained from the same sample, sequenced in a study of blood T cell repertoires in COVID-19. Libraries were prepared by immunoSEQ multiplex PCR; TCRdb keeps only in-frame clonotypes and omits some of them. Of about 280,000 clones listed, approximately 85% are singletons. The specimen sequenced was peripheral blood. Source of these receptors: a man aged 45-65 years with active or convalescent COVID-19.

This chain joins TRBV19 and TRBJ2-7; 7 bases are a match to TRBD2. This CDR3 has 14 residues. Germline values: CDR1 LNHDA, CDR2 SQIVND (reference sequence). Trimming took 3 bases from V and 7 from J; bases not matched to a gene: 9. The CDR3 DNA sequence: TGTGCCAGTAGTATTTCGCGGGAGATCGGGGAGCAGTACTTC. Protein: CASSISREIGEQYF.

The chain couples TRBV7-2 to TRBJ2-1, with TRBD2 matching over 7 bases. Per the germline V gene, CDR1 is SGHTA and CDR2 is FQGNSA. CDR3 length equals 15 residues. Germline trimming cut 5 bases from V and 0 bases from J; bases unmatched to any gene: 4. CDR3 residues: CASSPERDSYNEQFF. The CDR3 coding sequence is TGTGCCAGCAGCCCCGAGCGGGACTCCTACAATGAGCAGTTCTTC.

The chain is built from TRBV7-7 and TRBJ2-3, with 7 nucleotides matching TRBD2. Germline V CDR1 and CDR2: SSHAT, FNYEAQ (reference sequence). CDR3 size: 14 residues. V was clipped by 4 bases and J by 6 bases; unmatched bases: 7. CDR3 sequence reads: CASSSLAVGDTQYF. The CDR3 coding sequence is TGTGCCAGCAGCTCCCTAGCGGTCGGGGATACGCAGTATTTT.

The chain employs TRBV6-5 and TRBJ1-5, with 7 bases aligning to TRBD1. Germline V gene sequence: CDR1 MNHEY, CDR2 SVGAGI. The CDR3 spans 14 residues. J gave up 6 bases and V 7 bases, and 9 bases lay outside the gene matches. CDR3 residues: CASKDATGPQPQHF. CDR3 nucleotides: TGTGCCAGCAAGGATGCGACAGGGCCTCAGCCCCAGCATTTT.

The chain has TRBV12-3 or TRBV12-4 and TRBJ1-1, with D perhaps TRBD1 (5 bases). Trimming took 8 bases from V and 7 from J, leaving 17 bases between them. The CDR3 is 13 residues long. The CDR3 is CASQMGGIGEAFF. DNA of the CDR3: TGTGCCAGCCAGATGGGGGGAATTGGTGAAGCTTTCTTT.

The CDR3 nucleotides are TGTGCCAGCAGTATATTAGGACAGGGAGAGACCCAGTACTTC. Protein: CASSILGQGETQYF. V is TRBV6-2 or TRBV6-3 and J is TRBJ2-5; the match to TRBD1 covers 8 bases. CDR3 length: 14 amino acids. Germline loops: CDR1 MNHEY, CDR2 SVGEGT. Trimming took 5 bases from V and 4 from J; bases not matched to a gene: 6.

This chain uses TRBV7-6 with TRBJ2-3; D is possibly TRBD1 (5 bases). Trimming removed 10 bases at V and 0 bases at J, with 8 bases between. The CDR3 length is 12 residues. CDR1 SGHVS and CDR2 FNYEAQ come from the germline V gene. CDR3 in DNA: TGTGCCACCAAGGGGAGCACAGATACGCAGTATTTT. This translates into CATKGSTDTQYF.

J is TRBJ1-3 and V is TRBV30, with D uncertain. The CDR3 covers 15 residues. V lost 2 bases to trimming and J lost 4 bases, with 15 bases between them. The V gene's germline CDR1 is GTSNPN and CDR2 SVGIG (reference sequence). The CDR3 coding sequence is TGTGCCTGGAGTCCCACTCGGACTACAGGAAACACCATATATTTT. The encoded protein is CAWSPTRTTGNTIYF.

V usage is TRBV15 and J usage is TRBJ2-1; TRBD2 aligns across 13 bases. Unmatched junction bases numbered 6, after V lost 5 bases and J lost 5 bases. The germline V gene has CDR1 LNHNV and CDR2 YYDKDF (reference sequence). The CDR3 runs to 16 residues. For the CDR3, the DNA is TGTGCCACCAGCGGAGTACTAGCGGGAGGGAACAATGAGCAGTTCTTC. It is translated as CATSGVLAGGNNEQFF.

This rearrangement joins TRBV5-6 to TRBJ2-7; D is possibly TRBD2 (5 bases). Germline V lookup: CDR1 SGHDT, CDR2 YYEEEE. This CDR3 has 14 amino acids. Trimming took 0 bases from V and 4 from J, leaving 11 bases between them. In DNA, the CDR3 is TGTGCCAGCAGCTTGGACCCCGGGGAATACGAGCAGTACTTC. It yields the protein CASSLDPGEYEQYF.

The rearrangement joins TRBV19 to TRBJ1-2; 8 bases line up with TRBD1. The length of the CDR3 is 13 residues. Trimming took 6 bases from V and 3 from J; bases not matched to a gene: 3. Germline CDR1 LNHDA, CDR2 SQIVND (reference sequence). The CDR3 bases are TGTGCCAGTAGAACAGGGGGAGACTATGGCTACACCTTC. Its protein product is CASRTGGDYGYTF.

This sequence joins TRBV5-5 and TRBJ2-1; TRBD2 aligns across 9 bases. The CDR3 runs 14 residues. With V trimmed by 4 bases and J by 5 bases, 4 bases remained unmatched. Germline V CDR1 and CDR2: SGHKS, YYEKEE (reference sequence). The CDR3 region is CASSRLAVDNEQFF. In nucleotides, the CDR3 is TGTGCCAGCAGCCGACTAGCGGTAGACAATGAGCAGTTCTTC.

The CDR3 DNA reads as TGTGCCAGCGAAAGAGGACGGGGGGTAAAAAAAGGGACCCAGCATTTT. The encoded protein is CASERGRGVKKGTQHF. V and J are TRBV21-1 and TRBJ1-5. TRBV21-1 is assigned pseudogene status. This CDR3 has 16 amino acids.

The chain uses TRBV10-2 and TRBJ2-5; TRBD2 is a possible D gene (6 bases). CDR3 length: 14 amino acids. With 5 bases removed from V and 1 base from J, the gap between germline ends came to 11 bases. The germline gives CDR1 WSHSY, CDR2 SAAADI. CDR3 sequence reads: CASSRAGTQETQYF. CDR3 nucleotide sequence: TGCGCCAGCAGTCGGGCGGGAACCCAAGAGACCCAGTACTTC.

The chain combines TRBV10-3 with TRBJ1-4; 8 bases align to TRBD1. The CDR3 consists of 17 residues. J lost 5 bases, V lost 2 bases, and 10 bases had no gene match. In germline, CDR1 is ENHRY, CDR2 SYGVKD. CDR3: CAISERGNRGGNEKLFF. In DNA form, the CDR3 reads TGTGCCATCAGTGAGCGAGGAAACAGGGGGGGGAATGAAAAACTGTTTTTT.

The chain recombines TRBV3-1 (or the pseudogene TRBV3-2) with TRBJ2-3; 10 nucleotides match TRBD2. The CDR3 covers 17 residues. The trim removed 3 bases at V and 0 bases at J, leaving 6 bases unmatched. Germline CDR1 LGHDT, CDR2 YNNKEL (reference sequence). CDR3 amino acids: CASSHQPAGGSTDTQYF. DNA of the CDR3: TGTGCCAGCAGCCACCAACCAGCGGGAGGGAGCACAGATACGCAGTATTTT.

This clone came up a few times. This rearrangement joins TRBV15 to TRBJ1-1; D is ambiguous. Trimming removed 1 base from V and 7 bases from J, with 7 bases in between. The CDR3 runs 12 residues. CDR1 and CDR2 from the germline V gene are LNHNV and YYDKDF (reference sequence). CDR3 DNA sequence: TGTGCCACCAGCAGAGCCCGGGATGAAGCTTTCTTT. As protein: CATSRARDEAFF. Supplemented by reference TRBV15 and TRBJ1-1, the full variable domain reads DAMVIQNPRYQVTQFGKPVTLSCSQTLNHNVMYWYQQKSSQAPKLLFHYYDKDFNNEADTPDNFQSRRPNTSFCFLDIRSPGLGDTAMYLCATSRARDEAFFGQGTRLTVV.